Listed below are T cell receptor beta chains from one sample, sequenced in a study of blood T cell repertoires in COVID-19. TCRdb keeps only in-frame clones here, not all; method: immunoSEQ multiplex PCR. The sample records about 86,000 clones, roughly 88% being singletons. The sample was peripheral blood. These receptor sequences come from a woman older than 75 with active or convalescent COVID-19. CDR3s include the opening cysteine and the closing phenylalanine or tryptophan. A D gene is named only where the DNA matches it firmly. Not all rows give a size; the values are once, few, many and, for expanded clones, a class.

CDR3aa: CASAVTGVSYEQYF; CDR3nt: TGTGCCAGCGCGGTGACAGGGGTCTCCTACGAGCAGTACTTC; j_gene: TRBJ2-7; d_gene: TRBD1; v_gene: TRBV6-5; abundance: .
CDR3aa: CASSRRDPSYEQYF; CDR3nt: TGTGCCAGCAGTCGGCGGGACCCCTCCTACGAGCAGTACTTC; j_gene: TRBJ2-7; d_gene: .; v_gene: TRBV7-9; abundance: .
CDR3aa: CASSGLAGATTRELFF; CDR3nt: TGTGCCAGCAGTGGACTAGCGGGAGCGACCACCCGGGAGCTGTTTTTT; j_gene: TRBJ2-2; d_gene: TRBD2; v_gene: TRBV2; abundance: few
CDR3aa: CASSLPYSGLNSPLHF; CDR3nt: TGTGCCAGCAGCCTACCGTACAGTGGGCTAAATTCACCCCTCCACTTT; j_gene: TRBJ1-6; d_gene: .; v_gene: TRBV5-6; abundance: .
CDR3aa: CASSKIPLERGRTDTQYF; CDR3nt: TGTGCCAGCAGCAAAATTCCCCTAGAGCGGGGACGCACAGATACGCAGTATTTT; j_gene: TRBJ2-3; d_gene: .; v_gene: TRBV21-1; abundance: .
CDR3aa: CASSSNTGTGFQQYF; CDR3nt: TGTGCCAGCAGCTCCAATACCGGGACAGGGTTCCAGCAGTACTTC; j_gene: TRBJ2-7; d_gene: TRBD1; v_gene: TRBV11-2; abundance: few
CDR3aa: CASSPAQGTEAFF; CDR3nt: TGTGCCAGCTCACCCGCACAGGGCACTGAAGCTTTCTTT; j_gene: TRBJ1-1; d_gene: .; v_gene: TRBV18; abundance: .
CDR3aa: CASSFQAGALSNYGYTF; CDR3nt: TGTGCCAGCAGTTTCCAGGCAGGGGCGCTTTCTAACTATGGCTACACCTTC; j_gene: TRBJ1-2; d_gene: .; v_gene: TRBV28; abundance: .
CDR3aa: CASSLSTGLNQPQHF; CDR3nt: TGTGCCAGCAGCTTATCGACAGGCCTGAATCAGCCCCAGCATTTT; j_gene: TRBJ1-5; d_gene: .; v_gene: TRBV7-2; abundance: .
CDR3aa: CASSLTVGSGNTIYF; CDR3nt: TGTGCCAGCAGCCTAACGGTCGGCTCTGGAAACACCATATATTTT; j_gene: TRBJ1-3; d_gene: .; v_gene: TRBV7-8; abundance: .
CDR3aa: CSATGLSTFF; CDR3nt: TGCAGTGCTACGGGACTAAGTACGTTCTTC; j_gene: TRBJ2-1; d_gene: TRBD2; v_gene: TRBV20-1; abundance: .
CDR3aa: CASSQEWGHSGNTIYF; CDR3nt: TGCGCCAGCAGCCAAGAGTGGGGACACTCTGGAAACACCATATATTTT; j_gene: TRBJ1-3; d_gene: .; v_gene: TRBV4-3; abundance: .
CDR3aa: CASSQERDQPQHF; CDR3nt: TGTGCCAGCAGCCAAGAGAGGGATCAGCCCCAGCATTTT; j_gene: TRBJ1-5; d_gene: .; v_gene: TRBV3-1/TRBV3-2; abundance: .
CDR3aa: CASSSRSTGNTGELFF; CDR3nt: TGTGCCAGCAGTTCTAGATCGACTGGGAACACCGGGGAGCTGTTTTTT; j_gene: TRBJ2-2; d_gene: .; v_gene: TRBV2; abundance: .
CDR3aa: CASSSSGSGTGELFF; CDR3nt: TGCGCCAGCAGCTCTAGCGGGAGCGGTACCGGGGAGCTGTTTTTT; j_gene: TRBJ2-2; d_gene: TRBD2; v_gene: TRBV5-1; abundance: .
CDR3aa: CASGLGGRTEAFF; CDR3nt: TGTGCCAGCGGCTTAGGGGGTCGCACTGAAGCTTTCTTT; j_gene: TRBJ1-1; d_gene: .; v_gene: TRBV5-4; abundance: .
CDR3aa: CASSQGGGSTNQPQHF; CDR3nt: TGTGCCAGCAGCCAAGGGGGGGGGTCGACCAATCAGCCCCAGCATTTT; j_gene: TRBJ1-5; d_gene: .; v_gene: TRBV4-2; abundance: .
CDR3aa: CASSLGSGSTDTQYF; CDR3nt: TGTGCCAGCAGCTTAGGTAGCGGGAGCACAGATACGCAGTATTTT; j_gene: TRBJ2-3; d_gene: TRBD2; v_gene: TRBV7-9; abundance: .
CDR3aa: CASSRPTGGAYGYTF; CDR3nt: TGTGCCAGCAGCCGCCCGACAGGGGGGGCCTATGGCTACACCTTC; j_gene: TRBJ1-2; d_gene: TRBD1; v_gene: TRBV5-4; abundance: .
CDR3aa: CASSLVTGLIYEQYF; CDR3nt: TGTGCCAGCAGCTTAGTGACAGGGCTTATTTACGAGCAGTACTTC; j_gene: TRBJ2-7; d_gene: TRBD1; v_gene: TRBV7-2; abundance: .
CDR3aa: CASRETGQGSPLHF; CDR3nt: TGTGCCAGTAGAGAGACAGGCCAGGGTTCACCCCTCCACTTT; j_gene: TRBJ1-6; d_gene: .; v_gene: TRBV19; abundance: .
CDR3aa: CASSDRYGELFF; CDR3nt: TGTGCCAGCAGCGATCGGTACGGGGAGCTGTTTTTT; j_gene: TRBJ2-2; d_gene: .; v_gene: TRBV6-5; abundance: once
CDR3aa: CASSLVATTGLETQYF; CDR3nt: TGTGCCAGCAGCTTAGTAGCGACCACAGGGTTAGAGACCCAGTACTTC; j_gene: TRBJ2-5; d_gene: .; v_gene: TRBV11-3; abundance: .
CDR3aa: CASSSPSGVQFF; CDR3nt: TGTGCCAGCAGCTCCCCTAGCGGAGTGCAGTTCTTC; j_gene: TRBJ2-1; d_gene: TRBD2; v_gene: TRBV6-2/TRBV6-3; abundance: .
CDR3aa: CASSVSLSPGLLRRGNGYTF; CDR3nt: TGTGCCAGCAGTGTTTCACTATCTCCGGGACTCTTACGGCGGGGTAATGGCTACACCTTC; j_gene: TRBJ1-2; d_gene: .; v_gene: TRBV6-1; abundance: .
CDR3aa: CASSDQGTVYNEQFF; CDR3nt: TGTGCCAGCAGTGATCAGGGGACGGTATACAATGAGCAGTTCTTC; j_gene: TRBJ2-1; d_gene: .; v_gene: TRBV2; abundance: .
CDR3aa: CASSPARGDRGYTF; CDR3nt: TGTGCCAGCAGCCCCGCCAGGGGAGATCGTGGCTACACCTTC; j_gene: TRBJ1-2; d_gene: .; v_gene: TRBV5-4; abundance: .
CDR3aa: CASSKPGGAMEQYF; CDR3nt: TGTGCCAGCAGCAAACCGGGGGGGGCCATGGAGCAGTACTTC; j_gene: TRBJ2-7; d_gene: TRBD2; v_gene: TRBV6-5; abundance: .
CDR3aa: CASRHTVGGFNTEAFF; CDR3nt: TGTGCCAGCAGGCATACGGTCGGGGGATTTAACACTGAAGCTTTCTTT; j_gene: TRBJ1-1; d_gene: .; v_gene: TRBV5-4; abundance: .
CDR3aa: CASSPRGWADSPLHF; CDR3nt: TGTGCCAGCAGCCCGCGGGGATGGGCGGATTCACCCCTCCACTTT; j_gene: TRBJ1-6; d_gene: .; v_gene: TRBV14; abundance: .
CDR3aa: CAHGMNSNQPQHF; CDR3nt: TGTGCCCACGGGATGAATAGCAATCAGCCCCAGCATTTT; j_gene: TRBJ1-5; d_gene: .; v_gene: TRBV10-3; abundance: .